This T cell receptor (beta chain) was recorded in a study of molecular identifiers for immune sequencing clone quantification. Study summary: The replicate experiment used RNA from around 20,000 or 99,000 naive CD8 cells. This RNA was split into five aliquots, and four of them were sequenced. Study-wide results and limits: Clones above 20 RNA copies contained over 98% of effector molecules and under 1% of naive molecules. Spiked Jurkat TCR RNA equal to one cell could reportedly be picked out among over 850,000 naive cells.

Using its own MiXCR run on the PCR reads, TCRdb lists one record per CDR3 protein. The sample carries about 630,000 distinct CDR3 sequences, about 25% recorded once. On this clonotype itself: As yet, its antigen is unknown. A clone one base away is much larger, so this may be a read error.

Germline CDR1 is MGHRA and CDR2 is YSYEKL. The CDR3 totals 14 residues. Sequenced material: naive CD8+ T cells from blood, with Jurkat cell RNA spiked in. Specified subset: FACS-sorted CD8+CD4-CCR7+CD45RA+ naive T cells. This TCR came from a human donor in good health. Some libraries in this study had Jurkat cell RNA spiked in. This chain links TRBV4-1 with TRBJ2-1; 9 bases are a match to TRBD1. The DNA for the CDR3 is TGCGCCACCAGCGGAGGGACAGGGTCTGATGAGCAGTTCTTC. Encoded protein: CATSGGTGSDEQFF.